The clone carrying this T cell receptor (beta chain) was observed many times. As yet, its antigen is unknown. This specimen belongs to a study of CD8+CD57+ T cells in acquired aplastic anemia. Background on the study: The study obtained an average of around 3.1 ug of DNA from sorted CD4+ and CD8+ cells. Study results and caveats: Patients and controls shared over 25 CD8+ CDR3 sequences, highly expressed in patients.

An expansion of CD8+CD57+ cells by flow cytometry had been shown in patients chosen for sequencing. Genomic DNA acted as the template from which TCR beta VDJ combination and CDR3 sequence profiling were carried out. TCRdb passed the reads through MiXCR, listing each CDR3 protein once. The data contain approximately 470,000 distinct CDR3 sequences, approximately 33% of them singletons. CDR3 length equals 15 residues. Looked up from germline, CDR1 is SGHTA and CDR2 is FQGNSA. Trimming took 3 bases from V and 3 from J, leaving 15 bases between them. The sequence was obtained from a human donor with aplastic anemia. The gene calls are TRBV7-2 and TRBJ2-7; D may be TRBD1 (5 bases). Specimen: sorted CD4+, CD8+, or CD8+CD57+ T cells (not recorded which) from PBMCs. The CDR3, as DNA: TGTGCCAGCAGCTTTAGCTGGTCAGGGATCTACGAGCAGTACTTC. Its translation: CASSFSWSGIYEQYF.